This T cell receptor (beta chain) was captured by sequencing in a study of blood T cell repertoires in COVID-19 (dated by TCRdb to the early 2020s). General notes on the study: Samples covering the acute and convalescent phases of COVID-19 were provided by collaborators in the United States, Italy and Spain. The material from the prospective study consisted of cDNA or gDNA derived from T cells, B-cell-depleted T cells, or PBMCs. Deeply sampled blood TCRbeta repertoires from subjects exposed to, actively infected with, or recovered from COVID-19 were included in the dataset. The repertoires were released in a freely available public database intended as a resource for research on the immune response to SARS-CoV-2. The samples were drawn from the first 160 participants of the ongoing ImmuneRACE study and from more than 1,000 subjects provided by 6 global collaborators. Nearly every sample came with metadata listing a de-identified subject ID, COVID-19 status, age in years and sex. Where available, HLA class I and class II types were taken from metadata supplied by the sample provider and were not determined by assay-based typing.

One collaborating source in Seattle enrolled patients while the patients were actively infected and followed the patients over time throughout the course of disease. Collaborating institutions collected whole blood in K2EDTA tubes following their own protocols. Collaborator samples were shipped for TCRbeta analysis as frozen whole blood, isolated PBMCs, or DNA extracted from either sample type. On this clone itself: What this receptor recognizes is not known. No qualities accompany the bases; no much larger clone lies one base away.

The paper's findings and limits, for the study overall: How much clinical and demographic metadata was included differed by source and by participant, and the metadata was provided uncurated.

TCRbeta CDR3 regions were amplified from genomic DNA using the immunoSEQ Assay, a bias-controlled multiplex PCR. As for the original processing: Nucleated cell counts per sample were estimated from amplification of reference gene primers within the assay. Sequence reads were collapsed and filtered to measure the absolute abundance of every unique TCRbeta CDR3 rearrangement. For each sample, productive Simpson clonality was calculated as the square root of Simpson's diversity index over productive rearrangements. Sourced from immuneACCESS, this table was stored by TCRdb with only in-frame sequences that have V and J called. A share of the clones is absent; for the studies checked, an unresolved V gene accounts for under half, and the remainder has no known explanation. V and J calls and clone size follow that table, whereas D and trimming were derived from the DNA. This sample is represented by almost 400,000 clones; about 89% of them were singletons. The ten largest clones represent under 3% of the sample.

Source material: peripheral blood. The sequence derives from a woman aged 55-70 years with COVID-19, enrolled during active disease.

The DNA is TGTGCCAGCAGCGCCGAACCAACATCCTACAATGAGCAGTTCTTC. This translates into CASSAEPTSYNEQFF. The chain is made from TRBV5-4 and TRBJ2-1, with the D gene uncertain. For CDR1 and CDR2, the germline V gene (reference sequence) lists SGHNT and YYREEE. V loses 4 bases of germline sequence and J loses 1 base, and the interval between the two ends is 12 bases. The CDR3 numbers 15 residues from cysteine through phenylalanine. Only CDR3 DNA is held: 45 bases, read in frame from base 1.